This TCR beta chain was captured in a study of identical twins (dated by TCRdb to about 2016). Turning to the overall study: TCR alpha and beta repertoires from monozygotic twins, unrelated adults of various ages and cord blood were deep-sequenced to test whether fetal clonotypes persist. To rule out contamination, the twin experiments were replicated at different times with different library preparation protocols. Results the study describes overall, beyond this receptor: In monozygotic twins, recombination models systematically underestimated out-of-frame TCR alpha sharing, but the models matched the sharing seen between unrelated individuals. Invariant T cells such as MAIT and iNKT could partly confound zero-insertion analyses, although diverse VJ usage argued against such confounding for most clonotypes. Compared with coincidental sharing between unrelated individuals, out-of-frame TCR alpha sequences shared between twins had an excess of sequences with low generation probability. A weaker excess of twin sharing was found in beta out-of-frame sequences because the signal-to-noise ratio was lowered by fewer shared sequences. Because the same donors could not be followed over many years, conclusions were based on cross-sectional statistical analysis. Abundant cord blood beta clonotypes had fewer insertions, young adult naive repertoires showed a similar but weaker trend, and memory repertoires showed no such trend.

Every donor was a healthy Caucasian. Miltenyi CD45RO+ enrichment and human naive T-cell isolation kits were used to isolate memory (CD45RO+) and naive T cells from PBMC. This clonotype has just a few counts. The antigen it binds to is not known. No base qualities exist here, and no much larger clone lies one base off it. Libraries were prepared through 5' RACE. The sample was run on an Illumina HiSeq 2000. A universal primer binding site was introduced by template switching, and a unique molecular identifier was present in the final cDNA, enabling accurate counting of TCR cDNA molecules. Specific primers in the conserved constant-segment region were used to synthesize first-strand cDNA for the TCR alpha and beta chains. To control for contamination, every cDNA library carried two barcodes: a SMART-Mk sample barcode plus Illumina barcodes. TruSeq adapter sequences and Illumina sample barcodes were added in two successive PCR steps. Sequencing of the TCR alpha and beta cDNA libraries was done on the Illumina HiSeq platform using custom primers. On the study's bioinformatics: Raw reads were processed with MiGEC to extract unique molecular identifiers, and MiXCR was used to determine CDR3 positions. For each individual, recombination models were inferred using an EM algorithm with the repgenHMM and IGoR tools. The analysis of shared clonotypes was done with the tcR package in R, with sharing normalized by the product of cloneset sizes. Out-of-frame nonproductive sequences were analyzed to study raw recombination free of thymic and clonal selection effects. TCRdb reworked the public reads: Q25 trimming with fastp, MiXCR clone assembly, productive beta chains retained. Rows are unified per CDR3 protein, each entry keeping the most common DNA and genes. The V and J calls here are based on TCRdb, not the publication. This sample is represented by under 300,000 distinct CDR3 sequences; more than 12% of them were singletons. Together, the top ten hold around 9.5% of the sample.

Trimming takes 3 bases off V and 5 bases off J; junction bases not matched to a gene: 5. Reading from cysteine to phenylalanine, the CDR3 counts 15 amino acids. CDR3 DNA only is kept here, 45 bases in frame from base 1. Looking up the germline V gene (reference sequence) yields CDR1 SGHAT and CDR2 FQDESV. The sequence was collected from a woman aged 18-29 years in good health. The sequence links TRBV11-1 to TRBJ1-1, with 11 middle bases fitting TRBD1. The sample was memory (CD45RO+) T cells sorted from blood. The cell subset or site tag for this specimen amounts to: CD45RO+ enriched T cells. The base sequence is TGTGCCAGCAGCTTGAGGACAGGGGGCAATACTGAAGCTTTCTTT. This is translated as CASSLRTGGNTEAFF.